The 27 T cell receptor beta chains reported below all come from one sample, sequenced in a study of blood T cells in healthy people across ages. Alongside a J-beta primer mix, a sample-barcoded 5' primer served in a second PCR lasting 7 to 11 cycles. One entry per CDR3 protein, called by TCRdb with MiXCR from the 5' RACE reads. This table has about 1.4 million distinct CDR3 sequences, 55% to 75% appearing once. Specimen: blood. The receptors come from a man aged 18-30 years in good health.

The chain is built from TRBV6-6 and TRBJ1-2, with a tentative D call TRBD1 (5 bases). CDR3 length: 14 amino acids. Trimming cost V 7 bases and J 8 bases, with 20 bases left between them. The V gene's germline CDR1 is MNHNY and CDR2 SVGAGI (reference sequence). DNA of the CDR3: TGTGCCAGCACCCTTGGGGGGGGATTATACGGCTACACCTTC. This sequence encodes CASTLGGGLYGYTF.

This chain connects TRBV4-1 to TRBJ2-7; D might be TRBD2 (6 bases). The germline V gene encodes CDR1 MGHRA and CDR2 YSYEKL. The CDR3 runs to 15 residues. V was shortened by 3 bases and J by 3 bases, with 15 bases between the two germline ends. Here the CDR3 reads CASSQAGTLVYEQYF. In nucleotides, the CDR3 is TGCGCCAGCAGCCAGGCCGGGACTCTGGTCTACGAGCAGTACTTC.

This chain's CDR3 is CASRTGGLNEQFF. CDR3 bases: TGTGCCAGCAGAACCGGGGGCCTGAATGAGCAGTTCTTC. The chain joins TRBV6-5 to TRBJ2-1; D tentatively reads TRBD1 or TRBD2 (6 bases each). The CDR3 spans 13 residues. The V gene's germline CDR1 is MNHEY and CDR2 SVGAGI. Trimming removed 6 bases from V and 7 bases from J, with 13 bases in between.

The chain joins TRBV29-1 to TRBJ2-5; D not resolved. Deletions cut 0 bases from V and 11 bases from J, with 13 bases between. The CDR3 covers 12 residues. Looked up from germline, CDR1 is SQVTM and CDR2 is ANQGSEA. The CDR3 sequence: CSVEDEQVGQYF. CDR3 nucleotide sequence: TGCAGCGTTGAAGATGAGCAGGTTGGGCAGTACTTC.

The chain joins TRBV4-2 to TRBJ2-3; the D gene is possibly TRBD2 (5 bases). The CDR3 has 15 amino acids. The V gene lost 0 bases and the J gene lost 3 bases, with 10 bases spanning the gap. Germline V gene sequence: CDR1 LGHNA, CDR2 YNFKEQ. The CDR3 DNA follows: TGTGCCAGCAGCCAAGATCGGGGTACGACAGATACGCAGTATTTT. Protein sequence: CASSQDRGTTDTQYF.

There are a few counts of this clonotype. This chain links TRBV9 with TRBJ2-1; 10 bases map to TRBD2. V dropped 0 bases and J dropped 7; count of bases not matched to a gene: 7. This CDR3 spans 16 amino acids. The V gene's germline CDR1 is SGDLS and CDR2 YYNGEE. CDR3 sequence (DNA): TGTGCCAGCAGCGTAGGAGGAGCGGGAGGGGGGAATGAGCAGTTCTTC. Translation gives CASSVGGAGGGNEQFF. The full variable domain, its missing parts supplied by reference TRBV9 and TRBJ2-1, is DSGVTQTPKHLITATGQRVTLRCSPRSGDLSVYWYQQSLDQGLQFLIQYYNGEERAKGNILERFSAQQFPDLHSELNLSSLELGDSALYFCASSVGGAGGGNEQFFGPGTRLTVL.

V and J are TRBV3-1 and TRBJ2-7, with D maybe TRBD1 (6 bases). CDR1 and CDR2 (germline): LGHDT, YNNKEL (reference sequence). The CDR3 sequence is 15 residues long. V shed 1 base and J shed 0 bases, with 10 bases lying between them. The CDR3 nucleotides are TGTGCCAGCAGCCAAGGGACAGCCCTCTCCTACGAGCAGTACTTC. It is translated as CASSQGTALSYEQYF.

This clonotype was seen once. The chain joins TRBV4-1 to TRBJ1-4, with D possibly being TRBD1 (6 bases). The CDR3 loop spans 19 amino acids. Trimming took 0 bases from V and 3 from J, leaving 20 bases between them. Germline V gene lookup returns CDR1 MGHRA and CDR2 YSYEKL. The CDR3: CASSQDALTAGEANEKLFF. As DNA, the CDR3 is TGCGCCAGCAGCCAAGACGCCCTCACGGCAGGGGAAGCTAATGAAAAACTGTTTTTT.

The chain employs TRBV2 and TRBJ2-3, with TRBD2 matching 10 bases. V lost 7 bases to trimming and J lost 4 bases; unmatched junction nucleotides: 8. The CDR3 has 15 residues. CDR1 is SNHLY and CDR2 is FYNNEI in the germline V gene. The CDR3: CASTTGTSVSDTQYF. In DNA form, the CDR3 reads TGTGCCAGCACCACCGGGACTAGCGTCTCAGATACGCAGTATTTT.

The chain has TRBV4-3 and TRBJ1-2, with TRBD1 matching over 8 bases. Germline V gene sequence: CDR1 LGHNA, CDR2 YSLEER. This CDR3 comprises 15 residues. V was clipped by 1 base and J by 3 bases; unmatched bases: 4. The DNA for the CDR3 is TGCGCCAGCAGCCAAGGGGAACAGGGGGACTATGGCTACACCTTC. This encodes CASSQGEQGDYGYTF.

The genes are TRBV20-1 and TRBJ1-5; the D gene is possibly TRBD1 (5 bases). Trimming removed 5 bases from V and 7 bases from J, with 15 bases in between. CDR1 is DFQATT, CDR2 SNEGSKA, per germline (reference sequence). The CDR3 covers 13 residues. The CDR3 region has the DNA TGCAGTGCTCTCCGACAGAGGGACCAGCCCCAGCATTTT. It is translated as CSALRQRDQPQHF.

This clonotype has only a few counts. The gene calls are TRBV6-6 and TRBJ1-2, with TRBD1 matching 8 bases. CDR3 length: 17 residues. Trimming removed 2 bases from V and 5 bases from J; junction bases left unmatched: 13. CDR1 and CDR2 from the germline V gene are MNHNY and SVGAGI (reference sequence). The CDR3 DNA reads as TGTGCCAGCAGTTACACACCTTTGACAGGGGAATCGTATGGCTACACCTTC. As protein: CASSYTPLTGESYGYTF.

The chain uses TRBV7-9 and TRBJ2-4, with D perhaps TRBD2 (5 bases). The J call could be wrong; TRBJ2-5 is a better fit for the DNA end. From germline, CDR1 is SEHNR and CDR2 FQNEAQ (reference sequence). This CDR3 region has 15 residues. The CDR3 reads CASSSAEAIQETQYF. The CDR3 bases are TGTGCCAGCAGCTCAGCGGAGGCGATACAAGAGACCCAGTACTTC.

Here the CDR3 DNA reads TGCGCCAGCCCGTCCAGGAGAGAAGGCATTCAGTACTTC. Translating gives CASPSRREGIQYF. The chain carries TRBV5-1 and TRBJ2-4; D not resolved. The CDR3 is made up of 13 amino acids. CDR1 and CDR2 (germline): SGHRS, YFSETQ. V gave up 7 bases and J gave up 9 bases, with 17 bases separating them.

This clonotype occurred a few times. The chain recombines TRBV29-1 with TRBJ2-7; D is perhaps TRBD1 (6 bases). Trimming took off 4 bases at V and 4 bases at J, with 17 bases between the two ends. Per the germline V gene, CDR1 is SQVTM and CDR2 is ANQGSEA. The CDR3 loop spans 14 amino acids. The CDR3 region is CSVAVQGPGYEQYF. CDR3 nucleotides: TGCAGCGTTGCCGTACAGGGCCCAGGATACGAGCAGTACTTC.

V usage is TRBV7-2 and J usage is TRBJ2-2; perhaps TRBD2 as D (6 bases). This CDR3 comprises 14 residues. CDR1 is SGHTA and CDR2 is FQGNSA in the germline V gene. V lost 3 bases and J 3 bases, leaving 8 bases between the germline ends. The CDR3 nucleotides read TGTGCCAGCAGCTTCAGGGACTACACCGGGGAGCTGTTTTTT. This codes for CASSFRDYTGELFF.

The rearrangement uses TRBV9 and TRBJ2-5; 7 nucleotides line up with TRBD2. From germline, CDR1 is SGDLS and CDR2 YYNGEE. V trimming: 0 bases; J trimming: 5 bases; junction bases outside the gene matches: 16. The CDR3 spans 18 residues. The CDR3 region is CASSVGVAGVGREETQYF. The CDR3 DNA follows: TGTGCCAGCAGCGTAGGAGTGGCGGGAGTCGGGAGAGAGGAGACCCAGTACTTC.

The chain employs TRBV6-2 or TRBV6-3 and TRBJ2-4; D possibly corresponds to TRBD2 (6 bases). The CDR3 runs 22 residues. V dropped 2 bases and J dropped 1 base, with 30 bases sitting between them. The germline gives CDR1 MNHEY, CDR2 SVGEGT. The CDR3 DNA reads TGTGCCAGCAGTTACGCACCCCCCGGAACGGGGGTACACGGCCTGGCCAAAAACATTCAGTACTTC. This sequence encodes CASSYAPPGTGVHGLAKNIQYF.

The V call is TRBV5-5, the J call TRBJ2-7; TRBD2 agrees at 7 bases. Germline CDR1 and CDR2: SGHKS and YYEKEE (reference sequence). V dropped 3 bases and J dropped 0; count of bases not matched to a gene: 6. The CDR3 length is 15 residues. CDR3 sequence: CASSWGGRASYEQYF. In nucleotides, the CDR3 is TGTGCCAGCAGCTGGGGAGGGAGAGCCTCCTACGAGCAGTACTTC.

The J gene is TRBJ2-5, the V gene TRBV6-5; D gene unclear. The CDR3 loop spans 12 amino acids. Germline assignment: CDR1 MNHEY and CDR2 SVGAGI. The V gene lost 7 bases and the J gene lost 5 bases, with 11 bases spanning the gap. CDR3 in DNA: TGTGCCAGCACCAGCTCCAGCGAGACCCAGTACTTC. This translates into CASTSSSETQYF.

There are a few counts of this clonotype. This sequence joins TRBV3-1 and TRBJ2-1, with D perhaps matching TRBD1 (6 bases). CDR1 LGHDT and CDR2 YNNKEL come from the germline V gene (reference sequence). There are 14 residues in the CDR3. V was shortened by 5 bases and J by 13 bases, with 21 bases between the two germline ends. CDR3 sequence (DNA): TGTGCCAGCAGCAGGACAGCTATCCAAGAGACCCAGTTCTTC. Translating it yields CASSRTAIQETQFF.

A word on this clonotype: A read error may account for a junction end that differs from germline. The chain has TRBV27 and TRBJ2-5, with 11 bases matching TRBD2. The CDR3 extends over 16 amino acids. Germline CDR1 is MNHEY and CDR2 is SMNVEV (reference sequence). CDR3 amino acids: CASSASLAGASYEQSF. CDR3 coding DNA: TGTGCCAGCAGTGCGTCACTAGCGGGGGCCTCCTACGAGCAGTCCTTC.

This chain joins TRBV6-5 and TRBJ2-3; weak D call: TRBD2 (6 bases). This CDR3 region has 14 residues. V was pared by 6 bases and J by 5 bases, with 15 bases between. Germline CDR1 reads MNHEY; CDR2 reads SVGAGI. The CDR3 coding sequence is TGTGCCAGCAGCCTCTTGGACGGGAGAGATACGCAGTATTTT. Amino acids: CASSLLDGRDTQYF.

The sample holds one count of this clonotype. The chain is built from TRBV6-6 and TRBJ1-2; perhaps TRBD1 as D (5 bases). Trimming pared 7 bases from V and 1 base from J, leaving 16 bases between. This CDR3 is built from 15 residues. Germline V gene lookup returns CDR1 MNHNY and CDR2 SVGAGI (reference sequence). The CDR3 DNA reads TGTGCCAGCACGTTGGCGGGACCGGGTAACTATGGCTACACCTTC. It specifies CASTLAGPGNYGYTF.

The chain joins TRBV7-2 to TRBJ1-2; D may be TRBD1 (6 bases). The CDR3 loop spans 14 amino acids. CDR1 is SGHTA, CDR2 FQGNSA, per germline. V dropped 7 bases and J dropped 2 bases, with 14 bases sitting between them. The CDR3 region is CASTMDRWNYGYTF. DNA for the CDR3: TGTGCCAGCACCATGGACAGATGGAACTATGGCTACACCTTC.

The CDR3 here is CASSALSTEQFF. CDR3 coding DNA: TGTGCCAGCAGCGCGCTCTCCACTGAGCAGTTCTTC. V gene TRBV11-2 combines with J gene TRBJ2-1; no clear D. Trimming stripped 5 bases from V and 9 bases from J, with 11 bases between. The CDR3 contains 12 residues. The germline V gene has CDR1 SGHAT and CDR2 FQNNGV.

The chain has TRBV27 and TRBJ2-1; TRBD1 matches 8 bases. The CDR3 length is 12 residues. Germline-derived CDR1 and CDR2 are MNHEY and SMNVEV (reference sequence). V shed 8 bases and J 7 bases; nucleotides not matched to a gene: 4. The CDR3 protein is CASGYRGNEQFF. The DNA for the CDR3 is TGTGCCAGCGGGTACAGGGGGAATGAGCAGTTCTTC.